The T cell receptor (beta chain) under discussion was sequenced for a study of shared clonotypes between healthy human individuals. Trimming took off 0 bases at V and 3 bases at J, with 12 bases between the two ends. Germline V gene sequence: CDR1 LNHNV, CDR2 YYDKDF (reference sequence). The CDR3 has 16 amino acids. Clones were read by immunoSEQ multiplex PCR, and TCRdb kept only the in-frame ones, dropping some. Of over a million clones listed, 75% to 85% are singletons. Input material: memory CD4+ T cells from PBMCs. As to subset: CD45RA-negative fraction. The chain uses TRBV15 and TRBJ1-5; D is ambiguous. The sequence was obtained from a man aged 18-30 years in good health. Some clones in this sample may be carry-over from other donors' samples. The CDR3 is CATSRDYQRINQPQHF. CDR3 DNA sequence: TGTGCCACCAGCAGAGATTACCAAAGGATCAATCAGCCCCAGCATTTT.